These T cell receptor beta chains were read from a single sample in a study of OX40 agonist ivuxolimab in advanced cancers. The protocol was immunoSEQ multiplex PCR, while the TCRdb copy is restricted to in-frame clones and leaves out a portion. The sample has roughly 70,000 clones, approximately 82% seen once. The material was CD4+ or CD8+ T cells sorted from blood, obtained in a trial of the OX40 agonist ivuxolimab. These receptors were taken from an adult with an advanced solid tumor such as melanoma, head and neck, liver or kidney cancer. The CDR3 runs from the conserved cysteine through the conserved F or W. The D gene is left open where the match is weak. Clone size is not always given. Where it is, it says once, few, many or a class for expanded clones.

-,-,TRBJ1-3,TRBV27,CASSSEGRDVTIYF,TGTGCCAGCAGTTCCGAGGGCAGGGACGTCACCATATATTTT
-,-,TRBJ2-5,TRBV7-2,CASSQGQLGGGQETQYF,TGTGCCAGCTCCCAAGGACAACTGGGAGGTGGCCAAGAGACCCAGTACTTC
few,-,TRBJ2-1,TRBV2,CASSELGPIGEQFF,TGTGCCAGCAGTGAACTGGGTCCGATCGGCGAGCAGTTCTTC
-,-,TRBJ1-3,TRBV7-3,CASSLTRTFASPGNTIYF,TGTGCCAGCAGCTTAACGCGAACGTTTGCGAGCCCTGGAAACACCATATATTTT
-,TRBD2,TRBJ2-5,TRBV7-2,CASSFRGGAGETQYF,TGTGCCAGCAGCTTCCGCGGGGGGGCAGGCGAGACCCAGTACTTC
-,TRBD1,TRBJ2-2,TRBV7-9,CASSLPGQGAGELFF,TGTGCCAGCAGCTTACCGGGACAGGGCGCCGGGGAGCTGTTTTTT
-,TRBD1,TRBJ2-3,TRBV27,CASSVRDRSTDTQYF,TGTGCCAGCAGTGTCCGGGACAGGAGTACAGATACGCAGTATTTT
once,TRBD1,TRBJ1-5,TRBV19,CASSPGTGGAGVDQPQHF,TGTGCCAGCTCCCCCGGGACAGGGGGCGCCGGGGTAGATCAGCCCCAGCATTTT
few,-,TRBJ2-7,TRBV14,CASSQVGILYEQYF,TGTGCCAGCAGCCAAGTGGGAATTCTCTACGAGCAGTACTTC
-,-,TRBJ2-1,TRBV7-9,CASSPSGANNEQFF,TGTGCCAGCAGCCCTAGTGGTGCGAACAATGAGCAGTTCTTC
-,-,TRBJ1-4,TRBV15,CATSRDPAGEGEKLFF,TGTGCCACCAGCAGAGATCCGGCAGGGGAGGGTGAAAAACTGTTTTTT
-,-,TRBJ1-5,TRBV7-8,CASSLGDGSNQPQHF,TGTGCCAGCAGCTTAGGGGACGGTAGCAATCAGCCCCAGCATTTT
few,TRBD1,TRBJ1-3,TRBV28,CATEDRGSGNTIYF,TGTGCCACGGAAGACAGGGGCTCTGGAAACACCATATATTTT
few,TRBD2,TRBJ2-1,TRBV28,CASSLWGLAASSYNEQFF,TGTGCCAGCAGTTTGTGGGGACTAGCGGCCAGCTCCTACAATGAGCAGTTCTTC
-,-,TRBJ1-3,TRBV5-1,CASSPGPGGNTIYF,TGCGCCAGCAGCCCGGGCCCGGGAGGAAACACCATATATTTT
-,-,TRBJ1-2,TRBV4-1,CASSQDPQNYGYTF,TGCGCCAGCAGCCAAGATCCCCAGAACTATGGCTACACCTTC
-,TRBD1,TRBJ2-5,TRBV5-1,CASSWGQAETQYF,TGCGCCAGCAGCTGGGGACAGGCAGAGACCCAGTACTTC
once,TRBD2,TRBJ2-1,TRBV19,CASSIGSGGYNEQFF,TGTGCCAGTAGTATTGGGAGCGGGGGCTACAATGAGCAGTTCTTC
-,-,TRBJ2-3,TRBV10-3,CAISESRGGGTDTQYF,TGTGCCATCAGTGAGTCTCGGGGCGGGGGCACAGATACGCAGTATTTT
-,-,TRBJ2-1,TRBV12-5,CASGSTTVTNEQFF,TGTGCTAGTGGTTCCACGACGGTGACCAATGAGCAGTTCTTC
-,-,TRBJ1-3,TRBV6-1,CASSEGQGAGNTIYF,TGTGCCAGCAGTGAAGGGCAAGGGGCTGGAAACACCATATATTTT
-,-,TRBJ1-1,TRBV28,CASRALHRAEAFF,TGTGCCAGCAGGGCACTTCACCGTGCTGAAGCTTTCTTT
-,TRBD1,TRBJ2-5,TRBV7-9,CASSLAGTEQETQYF,TGTGCCAGCAGCTTAGCCGGGACAGAACAAGAGACCCAGTACTTC
-,-,TRBJ1-5,TRBV10-3,CAIQGSGGNQPQHF,TGTGCCATCCAGGGGTCAGGAGGCAATCAGCCCCAGCATTTT
-,-,TRBJ2-7,TRBV23-1,CASSQNGAVSYEQYF,TGCGCCAGCAGTCAAAATGGGGCGGTAAGCTACGAGCAGTACTTC
-,-,TRBJ1-4,TRBV7-9,CASSSRGTREKLFF,TGTGCCAGCAGCTCCCGTGGGACCCGGGAAAAACTGTTTTTT
-,TRBD1,TRBJ1-5,TRBV19,CASSTGTGRGRPQHF,TGTGCCAGTAGTACGGGGACAGGTCGCGGGAGGCCCCAGCATTTT
-,-,TRBJ2-1,TRBV18,CASSPGAASRNNEQFF,TGTGCCAGCTCACCAGGAGCGGCCAGTAGGAACAATGAGCAGTTCTTC
-,-,TRBJ1-2,TRBV7-8,CASSLPGLGYGYTF,TGTGCCAGCAGCTTACCGGGATTGGGCTATGGCTACACCTTC
-,-,TRBJ2-7,TRBV28,CASSSSGGVTFYEQYF,TGTGCCAGCAGTTCCTCGGGCGGGGTGACCTTCTACGAGCAGTACTTC
-,-,TRBJ2-1,TRBV13,CASSRTGTSDNEQFF,TGTGCCAGCAGCCGTACGGGGACTTCGGACAATGAGCAGTTCTTC
-,-,TRBJ2-7,TRBV7-2,CASSLGAQPQYEQYF,TGTGCCAGCAGCTTGGGCGCACAGCCCCAGTACGAGCAGTACTTC
once,-,TRBJ1-4,TRBV15,CATSRELDPPIF,TGTGCCACCAGCAGAGAATTAGACCCCCCAATTTTT
-,-,TRBJ2-5,TRBV2,CASSEGNPLYF,TGTGCCAGCAGTGAGGGGAACCCCCTGTACTTC
-,TRBD2,TRBJ2-3,TRBV28,CASSSPGLAGGADTQYF,TGTGCCAGCAGTTCCCCGGGGCTAGCGGGAGGGGCAGATACGCAGTATTTT
-,TRBD1,TRBJ1-3,TRBV6-1,CASSGTGLSSGNTIYF,TGTGCCAGCAGTGGGACAGGACTATCCTCTGGAAACACCATATATTTT
-,-,TRBJ1-2,TRBV18,CASSAEGEGYGYTF,TGTGCCAGCTCTGCGGAGGGGGAGGGATATGGCTACACCTTC
-,-,TRBJ2-1,TRBV5-1,CASSLLAGGEQFF,TGCGCCAGCAGCTTGCTTGCGGGTGGTGAGCAGTTCTTC
once,TRBD2,TRBJ2-1,TRBV7-3,CASSRTSGRAGNEQFF,TGTGCCAGCAGCAGGACTAGCGGGAGGGCCGGCAATGAGCAGTTCTTC
-,TRBD1,TRBJ2-5,TRBV25-1,CASSAGSKLRTGQETQYF,TGTGCCAGCAGTGCTGGGTCGAAACTCAGGACAGGTCAAGAGACCCAGTACTTC
-,-,TRBJ2-1,TRBV13,CASSSQGGDEQFF,TGTGCCAGCAGCTCTCAGGGGGGGGATGAGCAGTTCTTC
once,-,TRBJ2-5,TRBV10-1,CASSDWGQETQYF,TGCGCCAGCAGTGACTGGGGCCAAGAGACCCAGTACTTC
-,TRBD1,TRBJ2-3,TRBV19,CASSTPGQGTDTQYF,TGTGCCAGTAGTACGCCGGGACAGGGCACAGATACGCAGTATTTT
-,-,TRBJ1-1,TRBV7-2,CASSLVTNTEAFF,TGTGCCAGCAGCTTAGTAACCAACACTGAAGCTTTCTTT
-,TRBD1,TRBJ1-2,TRBV16,CASSQTGDGGYTF,TGTGCCAGCAGCCAAACAGGGGACGGCGGCTACACCTTC
-,-,TRBJ2-5,TRBV29-1,CSVVGGRRETQYF,TGCAGCGTTGTCGGTGGGAGGCGGGAGACCCAGTACTTC
-,TRBD1,TRBJ1-2,TRBV5-6,CASSSTGGYYGYTF,TGTGCCAGCAGCTCGACAGGGGGCTACTATGGCTACACCTTC
-,TRBD2,TRBJ2-5,TRBV4-1,CASSQGDPSGQETQYF,TGCGCCAGCAGCCAAGGAGATCCTAGCGGACAAGAGACCCAGTACTTC
-,TRBD1,TRBJ2-2,TRBV7-8,CASSLVRGRGELFF,TGTGCCAGCAGCTTAGTAAGGGGGCGTGGGGAGCTGTTTTTT
-,TRBD1,TRBJ1-1,TRBV5-1,CASSSRTGVFEAFF,TGCGCCAGCAGCTCCAGGACAGGCGTTTTTGAAGCTTTCTTT